At least ten counts were recorded for the clone carrying this TCR beta chain. Its antigen remains unidentified. These data originate in a study of regulatory T cells in long-lasting Graves disease. CDR3 length: 13 amino acids. The V and J ends lost 8 bases and 2 bases respectively, with 10 bases between them. Germline-derived CDR1 and CDR2 are SGHTA and FQGNSA. Time point described: persistent/refractory GD, antithyroid drugs over 5 years with positive TRAb. Extracted RNA from PBMCs served as the source of the TCR library. The study's findings and limits: Persistent Graves' patients possessed reduced TCR diversity relative to recently diagnosed ones. The persistent group shared roughly 2,700 public clonotypes, more than the roughly 990 shared by new patients.

In building TCR beta libraries, iRepertoire HTBI primers were used together with Arm-PCR of CDR3 regions. How the authors handled the data: From all samples, identification returned 14 TRBJ and about 63 TRBV segments. A single record per CDR3 protein comes from TCRdb applying MiXCR to the multiplex PCR reads. It is TCRdb's table, rather than the study itself, that gives the V and J calls and clone size. The table has fewer than 400,000 distinct CDR3 sequences, 20% to 25% seen once. The V call is TRBV7-2, the J call TRBJ2-4, with D unclear. The clonotype was recovered from a female donor with Graves disease. The sample here was peripheral blood mononuclear cells (PBMCs), taken when the disease was refractory, from a patient treated with antithyroid drugs. The CDR3 spells CASGTTSKNIQYF. CDR3 in DNA: TGTGCCAGCGGAACAACCTCCAAAAACATTCAGTACTTC.